The 9 T cell receptor beta chains presented below share a single source sample, sequenced in a study of cytomegalovirus exposure and HLA in healthy donors (dated by TCRdb to about 2017). The library was produced with the immunoSEQ multiplex PCR assay. The multiplex PCR relied on a mix of 60 forward primers for TCR Vbeta segments and 13 reverse primers for TCR Jbeta segments. Imported from immuneACCESS, the table was reduced by TCRdb to in-frame sequences with V and J called. These copies leave out some clones; in studies compared against another copy, an unresolved V gene accounts for under half, and the cause of the remainder is not known. The sample table contains about 89,000 clones; only one count was recorded for 74% of them. The ten top clones hold under 2% of the sample. Sequencing used PBMCs. These TCRs come from a male donor in good health and CMV-seronegative.

The chain employs TRBV4-2 and TRBJ2-3; TRBD2 is a possible D gene (6 bases). There are 14 residues in the CDR3. The germline CDR1 and CDR2 sequences are LGHNA and YNFKEQ. V gave up 0 bases and J gave up 9 bases, with 13 bases separating them. CDR3 nucleotides: TGTGCCAGCAGCCAAGATTCCGGGGGAGGAACGCAGTATTTT. This encodes CASSQDSGGGTQYF.

This clone appeared once. The CDR3 coding sequence is TGTGCCAGCAGTTCCCCAGGGGCGTTGTTGGGCTACACCTTC. Translating it yields CASSSPGALLGYTF. The genes are TRBV28 and TRBJ1-2, with a tentative D call TRBD1 (6 bases). Deletions cut 4 bases from V and 8 bases from J, with 17 bases between. Looked up from germline, CDR1 is MDHEN and CDR2 is SYDVKM. The CDR3 spans 14 residues.

This sequence joins TRBV10-3 and TRBJ2-3; the D gene is possibly TRBD2 (6 bases). Trimming took off 4 bases at V and 3 bases at J, with 11 bases between the two ends. CDR3 size: 14 residues. From germline, CDR1 is ENHRY and CDR2 SYGVKD. CDR3 protein: CAISGVGRTDTQYF. In nucleotides, the CDR3 is TGTGCCATCAGTGGTGTCGGGAGAACAGATACGCAGTATTTT.

The chain employs TRBV6-1 and TRBJ1-4; D is uncertain. The CDR3 has 12 amino acids. Looked up from germline, CDR1 is MNHNS and CDR2 is SASEGT. Deletions cut 2 bases from V and 5 bases from J, with 3 bases between. This CDR3 is CASSELNEKLFF. CDR3 DNA: TGTGCCAGCAGTGAACTGAATGAAAAACTGTTTTTT.

V is TRBV7-2 and J is TRBJ2-6; 7 nucleotides agree with TRBD2. The CDR3 covers 18 residues. Germline loops: CDR1 SGHTA, CDR2 FQGNSA. After removal of 4 bases from V and 2 bases from J, the junction contained 11 bases not matched to a gene. CDR3: CASSSAVAGDAGANVLTF. In nucleotides, the CDR3 is TGTGCCAGCAGCTCCGCGGTGGCGGGAGATGCTGGGGCCAACGTCCTGACTTTC.

The gene calls are TRBV10-1 and TRBJ2-5; D remains ambiguous. Near its end, the DNA agrees better with TRBJ2-7, so the J call may be wrong. There are 11 residues in the CDR3. Germline V gives CDR1 WNHNN, CDR2 SYGVQD (reference sequence). CDR3 in amino acids: CASRAHYEQYF. CDR3 DNA: TGCGCCAGCAGAGCCCACTACGAGCAGTACTTC.

The DNA of the CDR3 is TGTGCCAGCAGCCGATCTAGGGCTCAGGAGGCGTACGAGCAGTACTTC. This sequence encodes CASSRSRAQEAYEQYF. The rearrangement uses TRBV11-2 and TRBJ2-7; D perhaps matches TRBD2 (5 bases). This CDR3 has 16 amino acids. Germline-derived CDR1 and CDR2 are SGHAT and FQNNGV. Trimming took off 5 bases at V and 4 bases at J, with 21 bases between the two ends.

Notes on this clone: Germline and junction disagree at one end, which may indicate a read error. The chain joins TRBV7-2 to TRBJ2-3; 11 nucleotides match TRBD2. Germline lookup yields CDR1 SGHTA and CDR2 FQGNSA. This CDR3 has 16 amino acids. This CDR3 is CASSSGLAGPTDTQYF. The CDR3 nucleotides read TGTGCCAGCAGCTCTGGACTAGCGGGTCCCACAGATACACAGTATTTT.

The rearrangement links TRBV27 to TRBJ2-3, with 11 bases matching TRBD2. V trimming: 3 bases; J trimming: 2 bases; junction bases outside the gene matches: 7. Germline CDR1 is MNHEY and CDR2 is SMNVEV (reference sequence). The CDR3 is made up of 17 amino acids. Written as DNA, the CDR3 is TGTGCCAGCAGTTTTTTGCCGGGACTAGCGGACACAGATACGCAGTATTTT. It is translated as CASSFLPGLADTDTQYF.